This T cell receptor (beta chain) is drawn from a study of vaccination and CD4 T cells after COVID-19. Looking at the study overall: SARS-CoV-2 had been detected by nasal swab PCR in convalescent patients; several were mild, one severe. Control cultures received a CEFX pool, an HIV-1 Nef pool, or no peptide. Sampling that followed vaccination took place a median around 70 days after dose two, within a range of 14 to 241.

Treatment given: roughly ten-day PBMC culture with coronavirus spike peptide pools or control peptides (ViraFEST assay). A word on this clonotype: Its antigen is undetermined.

At the Johns Hopkins FTIC core, DNA taken from cultured CD4+ T cells was sequenced by way of the Oncomine TCR Beta short-read assay. Using its own MiXCR run on the PCR reads, TCRdb lists one record per CDR3 protein. The table records 20,000 to 25,000 distinct CDR3 sequences, roughly 53% of them present only once. Sample: CD4+ T cells from blood, cultured in vitro. The clonotype comes from a human donor who had recovered from COVID-19.

The CDR3 loop reads CSALTGSTNEKLFF. The CDR3 DNA reads as TGCAGTGCGCTTACAGGGTCAACTAATGAAAAACTGTTTTTT. The V gene is TRBV20-1, the J gene TRBJ1-4; TRBD1 is a possible D gene (6 bases). Trimming took off 6 bases at V and 0 bases at J, with 11 bases between the two ends. The germline V gene encodes CDR1 DFQATT and CDR2 SNEGSKA (reference sequence). This CDR3 has 14 residues.